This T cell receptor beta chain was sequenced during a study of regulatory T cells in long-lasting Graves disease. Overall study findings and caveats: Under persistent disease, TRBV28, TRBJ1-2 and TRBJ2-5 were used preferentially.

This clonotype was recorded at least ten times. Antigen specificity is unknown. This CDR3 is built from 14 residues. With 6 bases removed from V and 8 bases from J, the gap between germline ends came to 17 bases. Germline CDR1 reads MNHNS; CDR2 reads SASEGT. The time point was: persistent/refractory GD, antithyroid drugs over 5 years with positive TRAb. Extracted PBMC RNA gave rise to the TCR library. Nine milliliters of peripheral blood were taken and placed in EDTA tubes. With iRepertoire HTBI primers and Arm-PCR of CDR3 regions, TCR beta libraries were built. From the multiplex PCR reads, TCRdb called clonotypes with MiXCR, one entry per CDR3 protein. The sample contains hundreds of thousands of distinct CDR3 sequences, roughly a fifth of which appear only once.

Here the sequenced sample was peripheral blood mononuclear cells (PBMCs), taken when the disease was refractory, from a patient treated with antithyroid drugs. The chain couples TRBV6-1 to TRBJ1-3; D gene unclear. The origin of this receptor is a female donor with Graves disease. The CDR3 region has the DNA TGTGCCAGCAGAGTGAAAGTGGTTGTAGACACCATATATTTT. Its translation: CASRVKVVVDTIYF.